This T cell receptor beta chain was observed in a study of T cell responses to AZD1222 COVID-19 vaccine (dated by TCRdb to the early 2020s). Concerning the study at large: AZD1222 recipients whose second dose came at about 4 weeks and those whose second dose came at about 12 weeks were combined into one group, since spike-specific TCR depth and breadth did not differ between the two schedules. A total of around 240 trial participants underwent TCR sequencing, of whom 200 to 220 received two doses of AZD1222 and about 25 received two doses of the MenACWY control vaccine. Trial participants were enrolled by age into 18-55, 56-69 and 70-plus year subgroups, with about 150, 27 and 61 TCR-sequenced participants respectively. General study outcomes and caveats: A significant rise in spike-specific TCR breadth and depth was observed after two AZD1222 doses relative to day 0 and relative to MenACWY recipients. Only five to seven AZD1222 recipients were SARS-CoV-2 seropositive at baseline, limiting conclusions about previously exposed vaccinees. In the small 56-69-year group, the increase in depth fell short of significance, most likely because of low power. Vaccine-associated CD4 TCRs spanned the whole spike protein, with dominant responses in regions 160-218 and 743-854. Reportedly, close to half of the unique spike-specific TCRs recognized epitopes lying outside the regions that are mutated in the B.1.351 and B.1.1.7 variants. Participants were mostly white British and included more females than males, and it was suggested by the authors that clonal diversity may have been underestimated. No day 14 peak-response samples were available, so repertoires were characterized only after the peak T cell response.

Germline trimming amounts to 3 bases on V and 3 bases on J, with 7 as the count of junction bases outside the gene matches. The CDR1 and CDR2 encoded by the germline V gene are KGHSH and LQKENI. Its CDR3 holds 15 amino acids, cysteine through phenylalanine. Only the CDR3 portion is preserved as DNA: 45 bases, with reading frame beginning at the first base. Comments on this clone: The antigen it binds to is not known. Nothing much larger sits one base from this clone, and base qualities are not available.

The CDR3 regions of human TCRbeta chains were analyzed by immunosequencing. In the authors' own workflow: Repertoire TCRs were checked for matches against a reference library of SARS-CoV-2-specific TCRs that had been generated using the MIRA antigen-specificity platform. Breadth meant the fraction of unique TCRs that were SARS-CoV-2-associated, whereas depth meant the fraction of total T cells that were SARS-CoV-2-associated. Using the MIRA data, each spike-specific TCR was mapped to the spike region that the TCR reacts to and placed in a CD4 or CD8 class. Log10-transformed breadth and depth values were compared by one-way ANOVA with Sidak's multiple comparisons tests. The clones in this table, taken by TCRdb from immuneACCESS, are in-frame only. Not every clone is retained; where verified, under half of the shortfall comes from an unresolved V gene, and the cause of the rest is unknown. The V and J calls and clone size are taken from that table; D and trimming were inferred from the DNA. Across this sample there are roughly 150,000 clones, with roughly 91% seen only once. Around 5.4% of the sample is held by the ten biggest clonotypes.

The time point label of this sample denotes: baseline before first vaccination. The vaccinee samples were drawn from two UK trials, COV001 and COV002, one of which was a single-blind randomized controlled phase 2/3 trial testing AZD1222 (ChAdOx1 nCoV-19) in healthy adults. For TCRbeta chain sequencing, PBMC samples from trial participants were taken at day 0 and at day 28 after the second dose. The chain joins TRBV18 to TRBJ1-2, with 7 middle bases fitting TRBD1. The sequence came from an adult in good health. Source: peripheral blood, taken on day 0 of AZD1222 vaccination. The DNA sequence reads TGTGCCAGCTCACCGATGGAGGGGGCGCACTATGGCTACACCTTC. This sequence encodes CASSPMEGAHYGYTF.